The 14 T cell receptor beta chains below come from one sample, sequenced in a study of neurological immune-mediated disorders. TCRdb reprocessed the 5' RACE reads via MiXCR and lists one record per CDR3 protein. Of about 20,000 distinct CDR3 sequences listed, over 25% are singletons. Material: PBMCs. The receptors derive from a man aged 50 to 59 with HTLV-1-associated myelopathy (HAM/TSP).

The chain joins TRBV12-3 or TRBV12-4 to TRBJ2-7, with D possibly being TRBD2 (6 bases). V lost 5 bases and J 5 bases, leaving 13 bases between the germline ends. The CDR3 has 13 residues. CDR3 bases: TGTGCCAGCAGTCCCTCGGACTACCACGAGCAGTACTTC. This sequence encodes CASSPSDYHEQYF.

This clonotype is categorized as medium-sized. The chain couples TRBV7-2 to TRBJ1-1, with D maybe TRBD1 (6 bases). The CDR3 covers 12 residues. Germline V gene lookup returns CDR1 SGHTA and CDR2 FQGNSA. The V end lost 5 bases, the J end lost 4 bases, and 8 bases lay between the germline ends. CDR3 region: CASSVRGTEAFF. Here the CDR3 DNA reads TGTGCCAGCAGCGTCAGGGGCACTGAAGCTTTCTTT.

The rearrangement joins TRBV7-9 to TRBJ2-1, with 9 bases matching TRBD1. The CDR3 has 13 residues. CDR1 and CDR2 (germline): SEHNR, FQNEAQ (reference sequence). Trimming at V came to 3 bases and at J to 7 bases, leaving 1 base not matched to a gene. CDR3 amino acids: CASSLDRGNEQFF. The CDR3, as DNA: TGTGCCAGCAGCTTGGACAGGGGTAATGAGCAGTTCTTC.

The rearrangement links TRBV28 to TRBJ2-1; D is perhaps TRBD1 (6 bases). In germline, CDR1 is MDHEN, CDR2 SYDVKM. The CDR3 has 12 amino acids. The CDR3 protein is CGTDRYYNEQFF. The CDR3 nucleotides are TGTGGAACGGACAGATACTACAATGAGCAGTTCTTC.

This clonotype was recorded a few times. The genes are TRBV5-1 and TRBJ2-5; 7 nucleotides line up with TRBD1. This CDR3 is built from 15 residues. The V segment lost 5 bases and the J segment 0 bases; nucleotides outside the gene matches: 7. Germline V CDR1 and CDR2: SGHRS, YFSETQ. The CDR3 DNA reads TGCGCCAGCAGTTCCGGGACAGCGAACCAAGAGACCCAGTACTTC. It translates to CASSSGTANQETQYF.

V usage is TRBV11-1 and J usage is TRBJ1-1; D remains unclear. This CDR3 is 13 amino acids long. Germline V CDR1 and CDR2: SGHAT, FQDESV (reference sequence). Trimming pared 5 bases from V and 6 bases from J, leaving 13 bases between. The CDR3 here is CASSQIQSAEAFF. The DNA for the CDR3 is TGTGCCAGCAGCCAGATTCAGAGCGCTGAAGCTTTCTTT. The full variable domain, rest sourced from reference TRBV11-1 and TRBJ1-1, is EAEVAQSPRYKITEKSQAVAFWCDPISGHATLYWYRQILGQGPELLVQFQDESVVDDSQLPKDRFSAERLKGVDSTLKIQPAELGDSAMYLCASSQIQSAEAFFGQGTRLTVV.

At least ten counts were recorded for this clonotype. The chain has TRBV20-1 and TRBJ1-5; maybe TRBD1 (5 bases). CDR1 DFQATT and CDR2 SNEGSKA come from the germline V gene (reference sequence). V lost 1 base and J lost 11, with 15 bases in between. This CDR3 has 13 residues. The CDR3 coding sequence is TGCAGTGCTAGAGCCTTCACCTCAGGGACCCAGCATTTT. It encodes CSARAFTSGTQHF.

Ten or more counts support this clonotype. The CDR3 spells CSATDRGSGEQYF. As DNA, the CDR3 is TGCAGTGCCACGGACAGGGGGAGCGGCGAGCAGTACTTC. This sequence joins TRBV20-1 and TRBJ2-7, with TRBD1 identical over 10 bases. The CDR3 is made up of 13 amino acids. V was pared by 6 bases and J by 6 bases, with 8 bases of the junction left unmatched. In germline, CDR1 is DFQATT, CDR2 SNEGSKA (reference sequence).

J is TRBJ1-2 and V is TRBV9; 7 nucleotides align to TRBD1. The CDR3 is 16 residues long. CDR1 is SGDLS and CDR2 is YYNGEE in the germline V gene. V was clipped by 0 bases and J by 3 bases; unmatched bases: 8. The CDR3 nucleotides read TGTGCCAGCAGCGTAGACTCAGGGGGAGGGGACTATGGCTACACCTTC. As protein: CASSVDSGGGDYGYTF.

This clonotype was counted a few times. The rearrangement links TRBV15 to TRBJ2-5, with 8 bases matching TRBD1. V trimming: 3 bases; J trimming: 1 base; junction bases outside the gene matches: 4. Germline CDR1 LNHNV, CDR2 YYDKDF (reference sequence). The CDR3 spans 15 residues. Here the CDR3 reads CATSRDRASQETQYF. For the CDR3, the DNA is TGTGCCACCAGCAGGGACAGGGCTAGCCAAGAGACCCAGTACTTC.

This clonotype was detected many times. The J gene is TRBJ2-3, the V gene TRBV29-1, with D hard to call. Trimming took off 6 bases at V and 0 bases at J, with 10 bases between the two ends. The CDR3 has 13 residues. The V gene's germline CDR1 is SQVTM and CDR2 ANQGSEA. In DNA form, the CDR3 reads TGCAGCGTCGACAACCTGAGCACAGATACGCAGTATTTT. This encodes CSVDNLSTDTQYF.

The chain links TRBV29-1 to TRBJ1-1; unclear D gene. Germline values: CDR1 SQVTM, CDR2 ANQGSEA. CDR3 size: 10 residues. V gave up 3 bases and J gave up 5 bases, with 4 bases separating them. CDR3 DNA: TGCAGCGTTGAGTGGACTGAAGCTTTCTTT. Protein: CSVEWTEAFF.

There are many counts of this clonotype. J is TRBJ1-5 and V is TRBV28; D remains ambiguous. Germline lookup yields CDR1 MDHEN and CDR2 SYDVKM. The CDR3 covers 11 residues. The V end was cut by 8 bases, the J end by 4 bases, with 6 bases between. CDR3 coding DNA: TGTGCCAGCGGCAAGAATCAGCCCCAGCATTTT. This gives the protein CASGKNQPQHF.

In this sample, this clonotype turned up many times. The chain couples TRBV7-9 to TRBJ2-7, with 7 bases lining up with TRBD2. The CDR3 sequence is 13 residues long. The J segment lost 3 bases and the V segment lost 4 bases, leaving 3 bases of the junction unmatched. The germline gives CDR1 SEHNR, CDR2 FQNEAQ (reference sequence). The CDR3 DNA is TGTGCCAGCAGCTGGGAGGGGAACTACGAGCAGTACTTC. This encodes CASSWEGNYEQYF.